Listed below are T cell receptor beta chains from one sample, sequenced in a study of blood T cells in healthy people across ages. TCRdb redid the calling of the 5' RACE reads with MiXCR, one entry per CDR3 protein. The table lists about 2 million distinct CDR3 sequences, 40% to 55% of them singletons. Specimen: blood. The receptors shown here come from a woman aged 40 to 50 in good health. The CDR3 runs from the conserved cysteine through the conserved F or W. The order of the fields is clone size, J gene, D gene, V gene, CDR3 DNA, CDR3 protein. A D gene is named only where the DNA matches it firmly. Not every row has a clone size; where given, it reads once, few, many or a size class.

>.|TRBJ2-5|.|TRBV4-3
TGCGCCAGCAGCCAAGATAGGAGCGGGCAAGAGACCCAGTACTTC
CASSQDRSGQETQYF
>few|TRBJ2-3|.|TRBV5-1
TGCGCCAGCAGCCCTGATTTAGCAGGGGTCACGCAGTATTTT
CASSPDLAGVTQYF
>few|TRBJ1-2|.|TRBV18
TGTGCCAGCTCTCCCTCGGATGGCTACACCTTC
CASSPSDGYTF
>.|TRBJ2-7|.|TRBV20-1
TGCAGTGTCCGAGGGAGTTCCTATTACGAGCAGTACTTC
CSVRGSSYYEQYF
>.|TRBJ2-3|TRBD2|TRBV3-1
TGTGCCAGCAGCCCGACCTCCAGCGGGGGGGCCCCCACAGATACGCAGTATTTT
CASSPTSSGGAPTDTQYF
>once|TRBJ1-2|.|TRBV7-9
TGTGCCAGCAGCTTCCGGACAGCTATCCCTAACTATGGCTACACCTTC
CASSFRTAIPNYGYTF
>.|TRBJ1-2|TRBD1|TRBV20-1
TGCAGTGCTAGAGATCTCCGACAGGGCATTTATGGCTACACCTTC
CSARDLRQGIYGYTF
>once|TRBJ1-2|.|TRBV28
TGTGCCAGCAGGGGGAGCGGGGATCGGTGTGGCTACACCTTC
CASRGSGDRCGYTF
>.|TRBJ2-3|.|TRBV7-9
TGTGCCAGCACCAAGGGGGGCGAAAAGGGTACGCAGTATTTT
CASTKGGEKGTQYF
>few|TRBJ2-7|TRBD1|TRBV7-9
TGTGCCAGCAGGGGAGTGGGACAGGGCTACGAGCAGTACTTC
CASRGVGQGYEQYF
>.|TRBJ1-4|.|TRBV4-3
TGTGCCAGCAGCCAAGGAGGGGTCGGTGAAAAACTGTTTTTT
CASSQGGVGEKLFF
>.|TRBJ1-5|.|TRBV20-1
TGCAGTGCTAGAACCGGGGCTAATCAGCCCCAGCATTTT
CSARTGANQPQHF
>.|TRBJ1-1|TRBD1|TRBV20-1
TGCAGTGCTTCGGACAGGGTTTGGACTGAAGCTTTCTTT
CSASDRVWTEAFF
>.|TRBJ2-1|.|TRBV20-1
TGCAGTGAACGGCGGGGATACGGTGAGCAGTTCTTC
CSERRGYGEQFF
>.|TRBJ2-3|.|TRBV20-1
TGCAGTACCCGACCCAGGGGATCGGGGGCTGGCACGCAGTATTTT
CSTRPRGSGAGTQYF
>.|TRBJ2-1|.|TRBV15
TGTGCCACCAGCAGAGATTGGGGGAGCTCCTACAATGAGCAGTTCTTC
CATSRDWGSSYNEQFF
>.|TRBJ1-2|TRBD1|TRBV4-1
TGCGCCAGCAGCAATGTACCGGGACAGGGATGTGGCTACACCTTC
CASSNVPGQGCGYTF
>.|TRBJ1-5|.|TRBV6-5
TGTGCCAGCAGTTACGCAGGGGTATCCGATCAGCCCCAGCATTTT
CASSYAGVSDQPQHF
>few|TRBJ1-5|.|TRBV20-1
TGCAGTGCTAGAGAAATAAGTCAGCCCCAGCATTTT
CSAREISQPQHF
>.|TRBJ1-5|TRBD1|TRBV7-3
TGTGCCAGCAGCTCCCAGGGGGACAGGGCCAGCAATCAGCCCCAGCATTTT
CASSSQGDRASNQPQHF
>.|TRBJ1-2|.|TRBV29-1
TGCAGCACCCGAGGAGACTATGGCTACACCTTC
CSTRGDYGYTF
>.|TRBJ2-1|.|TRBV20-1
TGCAGTGCTAGTGTGACACTGGGTGAGCAGTTCTTC
CSASVTLGEQFF
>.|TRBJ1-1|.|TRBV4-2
TGTGCCAGCAGCCAAGATCTAACTGAAGCTTTCTTT
CASSQDLTEAFF
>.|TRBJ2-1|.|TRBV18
TGTGCCAGCTCCGAGGGACAACCGGCGCGCCACAATGAGCAGTTCTTC
CASSEGQPARHNEQFF
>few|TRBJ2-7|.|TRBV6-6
TGTGCCAGCAGTTACTCTAGTAGTGGCGAGCAGTACTTC
CASSYSSSGEQYF
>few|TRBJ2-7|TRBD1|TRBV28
TGTGCCAGCAGTTCTTTGGACAGGGGCACCCACGAGCAGTACTTC
CASSSLDRGTHEQYF
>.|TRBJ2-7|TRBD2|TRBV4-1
TGCGCCAGCGAGACTAGCGGGGGAGCGAGCTCCTACAATGAGCAGTACTTC
CASETSGGASSYNEQYF
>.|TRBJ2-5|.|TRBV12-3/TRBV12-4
TGTGCCAGCAGTTTAGAAAGGGTTTCGGATGGGACCCAGTACTTC
CASSLERVSDGTQYF
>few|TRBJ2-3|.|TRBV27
TGTGCCAGCAGTTTATCCGGAGGAGGGGCGGGTACAGATACGCAGTATTTT
CASSLSGGGAGTDTQYF
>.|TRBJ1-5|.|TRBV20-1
TGCAGTGCTAGAGATGGGGCAGGGGTCATGGGCAATCAGCCCCAGCATTTT
CSARDGAGVMGNQPQHF
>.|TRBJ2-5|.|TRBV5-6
TGTGCCAGCAACTACGGGACCCAAGAGACCCAGTACTTC
CASNYGTQETQYF
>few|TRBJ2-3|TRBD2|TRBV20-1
TGCAGTGCTAGTATCCCTAGCGGGGGAAGAGATACGCAGTATTTT
CSASIPSGGRDTQYF
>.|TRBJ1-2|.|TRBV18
TGTGCCAGCTTTAACCCATCAAGGAACCTCTATGGCTACACCTTC
CASFNPSRNLYGYTF
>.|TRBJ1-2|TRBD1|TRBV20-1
TGCAGTGCCGAGACAGGGACCTATGGCTACACCTTC
CSAETGTYGYTF
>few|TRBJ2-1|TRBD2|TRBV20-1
TGCAGTGCTAGTTGGACTAGCGGGGGGGCCAATGAGCAGTTCTTC
CSASWTSGGANEQFF
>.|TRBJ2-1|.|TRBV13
TGTGCCAGCAGCTTAGGGGGACTCCAGGGGCAGTTCTTC
CASSLGGLQGQFF
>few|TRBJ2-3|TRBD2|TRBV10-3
TGTGCCATCAGCCAGACTAGCCCCCCAGATACGCAGTATTTT
CAISQTSPPDTQYF
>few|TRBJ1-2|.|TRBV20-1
TGCAGTGCTAGCGGGGACGGAGGGAAGGGCTATGGCTACACCTTC
CSASGDGGKGYGYTF
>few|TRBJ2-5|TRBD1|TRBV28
TGTGCCAGCAGTAGAAAGACAGGGGCAGAGACCCAGTACTTC
CASSRKTGAETQYF